These 29 T cell receptor beta chains were all obtained from the same sample, sequenced in a study of blood T cell repertoires in COVID-19. Here immunoSEQ multiplex PCR was the method, and the copy in TCRdb shows in-frame clones only, minus some. Counted here are nearly 110,000 clones, more than 80% occurring once; the ten biggest clones make up 4.5% to 6%. The sequenced material came from peripheral blood. The receptors stem from a man aged 35 to 55 with active or convalescent COVID-19.

The V call is TRBV5-1, the J call TRBJ1-2; no definite D call. Germline CDR1 SGHRS, CDR2 YFSETQ. Trimming took off 1 base at V and 0 bases at J, with 7 bases between the two ends. The CDR3 is made up of 14 amino acids. The CDR3 DNA follows: TGCGCCAGCAGCTTGTCGCAGGCTAACTATGGCTACACCTTC. It encodes CASSLSQANYGYTF. Filled out from reference TRBV5-1 and TRBJ1-2, the complete variable domain reads KAGVTQTPRYLIKTRGQQVTLSCSPISGHRSVSWYQQTPGQGLQFLFEYFSETQRNKGNFPGRFSGRQFSNSRSEMNVSTLELGDSALYLCASSLSQANYGYTFGSGTRLTVV.

The V gene is TRBV7-9, the J gene TRBJ2-2, with 9 bases matching TRBD2. The CDR3 consists of 19 residues. CDR1 is SEHNR, CDR2 FQNEAQ, per germline (reference sequence). Germline trimming cut 7 bases from V and 2 bases from J; bases unmatched to any gene: 17. The CDR3 region is CASTTTSVASGANTGELFF. CDR3 nucleotides: TGTGCCAGCACAACAACGTCAGTGGCTAGCGGGGCCAACACCGGGGAGCTGTTTTTT.

The V call is TRBV6-2 or TRBV6-3, the J call TRBJ2-1; 7 bases align to TRBD2. The CDR3 runs 21 residues. Germline V CDR1 and CDR2: MNHEY, SVGEGT. J lost 1 base, V lost 5 bases, and 23 bases had no gene match. The CDR3 reads CASSRLTGSFGGIDSYNEQFF. In DNA form, the CDR3 reads TGTGCCAGCAGTAGACTTACCGGATCCTTCGGGGGGATTGATTCCTACAATGAGCAGTTCTTC.

The chain employs TRBV28 and TRBJ1-1; 8 nucleotides agree with TRBD1. With 5 bases clipped from V and 6 bases from J, the junction kept 14 bases outside the gene matches. The CDR3 covers 16 residues. In germline, CDR1 is MDHEN, CDR2 SYDVKM. CDR3 sequence reads: CASSGRQGNPRAEAFF. In DNA, the CDR3 is TGTGCCAGCAGTGGGAGACAGGGGAACCCCAGGGCTGAAGCTTTCTTT.

The chain combines TRBV14 with TRBJ2-1, with TRBD2 matching 9 bases. V trimming: 0 bases; J trimming: 14 bases; junction bases outside the gene matches: 14. The CDR3 is made up of 16 amino acids. Germline loops: CDR1 SGHDN, CDR2 FVKESK. This CDR3 reads CASSQESVLAGFSEFF. The CDR3 DNA is TGTGCCAGCAGCCAAGAATCGGTCCTAGCGGGATTTAGTGAGTTCTTC.

The chain combines TRBV6-5 with TRBJ1-3; a weak D match, TRBD1 (5 bases). Per the germline V gene, CDR1 is MNHEY and CDR2 is SVGAGI. V lost 6 bases, J lost 7 bases, and 19 bases lay in between. The CDR3 is 15 amino acids. CDR3 sequence (DNA): TGTGCCAGCAGGCGAGACGGGGGAGCGCGGAACACCATATATTTT. Translation gives CASRRDGGARNTIYF.

Here the CDR3 reads CASRGQSNTGELFF. CDR3 sequence (DNA): TGTGCCAGCAGGGGACAGTCGAACACCGGGGAGCTGTTTTTT. This sequence joins TRBV6-5 and TRBJ2-2; TRBD1 matches 7 bases. V lost 6 bases to trimming and J lost 0 bases; unmatched junction nucleotides: 1. Germline CDR1 and CDR2: MNHEY and SVGAGI. The CDR3 has 14 residues.

This chain links TRBV27 with TRBJ2-3; the match to TRBD2 covers 11 bases. The length of the CDR3 is 14 residues. The junction had 4 bases not matched to a gene; V was cut back by 5 bases and J by 6 bases. Germline V gene lookup returns CDR1 MNHEY and CDR2 SMNVEV (reference sequence). CDR3 DNA sequence: TGTGCCAGCAGTGCACTAGCGGGAGTGGATACGCAGTATTTT. It yields the protein CASSALAGVDTQYF.

The chain couples TRBV19 to TRBJ1-2; 8 bases agree with TRBD1. This CDR3 is built from 14 residues. V trimming: 4 bases; J trimming: 5 bases; junction bases outside the gene matches: 6. Germline V CDR1 and CDR2: LNHDA, SQIVND (reference sequence). CDR3 coding DNA: TGTGCCAGTAGTAAGTCGGGACAGGCATATGGCTACACCTTC. It encodes CASSKSGQAYGYTF.

The J gene is TRBJ1-1, the V gene TRBV7-6, with TRBD1 identical over 7 bases. Germline lookup yields CDR1 SGHVS and CDR2 FNYEAQ. The CDR3 consists of 17 residues. Trimming removed 1 base from V and 4 bases from J; junction bases left unmatched: 12. In DNA, the CDR3 is TGTGCCAGCAGCTTAGTTGCGGACAGGCCGTTGGGCACTGAAGCTTTCTTT. Its protein product is CASSLVADRPLGTEAFF.

This chain joins TRBV7-2 and TRBJ2-2; no firm D call. CDR3 length equals 13 residues. The V and J ends lost 4 bases and 0 bases respectively, with 3 bases between them. Germline values: CDR1 SGHTA, CDR2 FQGNSA. The CDR3 sequence is CASSSANTGELFF. The DNA of the CDR3 is TGTGCCAGCAGCTCAGCGAACACCGGGGAGCTGTTTTTT.

V is TRBV30 and J is TRBJ2-5; D gene uncertain. In germline, CDR1 is GTSNPN, CDR2 SVGIG (reference sequence). The ends were cut back, 0 bases at V and 11 bases at J, with 10 bases in the middle. The CDR3 contains 11 residues. The CDR3 nucleotides read TGTGCCTGGAGTGTACAGACCCATCAGTACTTC. Translated, it gives CAWSVQTHQYF.

The V and J genes are TRBV5-1 and TRBJ1-6; possible D gene TRBD1, 6 bases. The CDR3 consists of 13 residues. The germline V and J ends were trimmed by 4 bases and 10 bases, with 12 bases remaining between them. The germline CDR1 and CDR2 sequences are SGHRS and YFSETQ. The CDR3, as DNA: TGCGCCAGCAGCCAGGACAGAGGGTCACCCCTCCACTTT. Residues: CASSQDRGSPLHF. The entire variable domain, with the rest obtained from reference TRBV5-1 and TRBJ1-6, is as follows: KAGVTQTPRYLIKTRGQQVTLSCSPISGHRSVSWYQQTPGQGLQFLFEYFSETQRNKGNFPGRFSGRQFSNSRSEMNVSTLELGDSALYLCASSQDRGSPLHFGNGTRLTVT.

This chain links TRBV28 with TRBJ1-1; 9 bases fit TRBD1. CDR3 length equals 15 residues. Germline CDR1 and CDR2: MDHEN and SYDVKM. J lost 1 base, V lost 3 bases, and 3 bases had no gene match. In nucleotides, the CDR3 is TGTGCCAGCAGTTTCGGGGACAGGGAGAACACTGAAGCTTTCTTT. Amino acid sequence: CASSFGDRENTEAFF.

V and J are TRBV18 and TRBJ1-2; 7 bases fit TRBD1. Losses at the gene ends were 1 base for V and 2 bases for J; bases not matched to a gene: 4. The CDR3 runs to 15 residues. Germline CDR1 and CDR2: KGHSH and LQKENI. The chain's CDR3 is CASSPRQGENYGYTF. The CDR3 nucleotides read TGTGCCAGCTCACCACGGCAGGGGGAAAACTATGGCTACACCTTC.

The rearrangement joins TRBV15 to TRBJ2-3, with TRBD1 matching over 10 bases. V trimming: 3 bases; J trimming: 5 bases; junction bases outside the gene matches: 5. Germline assignment: CDR1 LNHNV and CDR2 YYDKDF (reference sequence). This CDR3 is 15 amino acids long. In nucleotides, the CDR3 is TGTGCCACCAGCAGGGAGAGGACAGGGGGAGATACGCAGTATTTT. This translates into CATSRERTGGDTQYF.

J is TRBJ2-7 and V is TRBV3-1 (or the pseudogene TRBV3-2); a possible D gene is TRBD2 (5 bases). The CDR3 runs 14 residues. Germline CDR1 is LGHDT and CDR2 is YNNKEL (reference sequence). Trimming cost V 1 base and J 6 bases, with 13 bases left between them. CDR3 bases: TGTGCCAGCAGCCAAGCGCTAGCTTCCGGCGAGCAGTACTTC. Translated, it gives CASSQALASGEQYF.

This clone has just one count. The CDR3 here is CASNREPTVSPLHF. The CDR3 coding sequence is TGTGCCAGCAACCGGGAACCGACGGTATCACCCCTCCACTTT. The chain uses TRBV7-9 and TRBJ1-6; D not certain. The V end was cut by 7 bases, the J end by 10 bases, with 17 bases between. Germline assignment: CDR1 SEHNR and CDR2 FQNEAQ (reference sequence). The CDR3 has 14 residues.

The chain links TRBV7-2 to TRBJ1-1; 9 bases agree with TRBD1. The CDR3 is 16 amino acids. After removal of 5 bases from V and 0 bases from J, the junction contained 7 bases not matched to a gene. CDR1 is SGHTA and CDR2 is FQGNSA in the germline V gene. The DNA of the CDR3 is TGTGCCAGCAGCCCCCATGGGACAGGGCTGAACACTGAAGCTTTCTTT. Its protein is CASSPHGTGLNTEAFF.

The V gene is TRBV7-2, the J gene TRBJ2-1; possibly TRBD2 for D (5 bases). Germline lookup yields CDR1 SGHTA and CDR2 FQGNSA. The CDR3 consists of 17 residues. Trimming left V 4 bases short and J 2 bases short, with 18 bases between. In DNA form, the CDR3 reads TGTGCCAGCAGCTCCGACGGGGTTGCGGGTCCCTACAATGAGCAGTTCTTC. Protein product: CASSSDGVAGPYNEQFF. The full variable domain, rest sourced from reference TRBV7-2 and TRBJ2-1, is GAGVSQSPSNKVTEKGKDVELRCDPISGHTALYWYRQSLGQGLEFLIYFQGNSAPDKSGLPSDRFSAERTGGSVSTLTIQRTQQEDSAVYLCASSSDGVAGPYNEQFFGPGTRLTVL.

The J gene is TRBJ2-7, the V gene TRBV5-4; perhaps TRBD1 as D (6 bases). Germline CDR1 reads SGHNT; CDR2 reads YYREEE (reference sequence). The V gene lost 2 bases and the J gene lost 4 bases, with 25 bases spanning the gap. The CDR3 is made up of 18 amino acids. CDR3 DNA sequence: TGTGCCAGCAGCTTATTAGGGGAGTCGGACAGTGAACTTTACGAGCAGTACTTC. The encoded protein is CASSLLGESDSELYEQYF. The variable domain in full, completed from reference TRBV5-4 and TRBJ2-7, reads ETGVTQSPTHLIKTRGQQVTLRCSSQSGHNTVSWYQQALGQGPQFIFQYYREEENGRGNFPPRFSGLQFPNYSSELNVNALELDDSALYLCASSLLGESDSELYEQYFGPGTRLTVT.

The J gene is TRBJ1-4, the V gene TRBV5-1; TRBD1 matches 8 bases. Losses at the gene ends were 4 bases for V and 5 bases for J; bases not matched to a gene: 4. Germline-derived CDR1 and CDR2 are SGHRS and YFSETQ. The CDR3 totals 14 residues. This CDR3 reads CASSDRGPNEKLFF. The CDR3 bases are TGCGCCAGCAGCGACAGGGGCCCCAATGAAAAACTGTTTTTT. The full variable domain, with the rest looked up from reference TRBV5-1 and TRBJ1-4, is KAGVTQTPRYLIKTRGQQVTLSCSPISGHRSVSWYQQTPGQGLQFLFEYFSETQRNKGNFPGRFSGRQFSNSRSEMNVSTLELGDSALYLCASSDRGPNEKLFFGSGTQLSVL.

This clone was recorded only once. The CDR3: CASSLRRGHGYTF. The CDR3 nucleotides are TGTGCCAGCAGTTTGAGGAGGGGGCACGGCTACACCTTC. This chain joins TRBV28 and TRBJ1-2; 7 bases line up with TRBD1. With V trimmed by 3 bases and J by 8 bases, 6 bases remained unmatched. The V gene's germline CDR1 is MDHEN and CDR2 SYDVKM. The CDR3 is 13 residues long.

The V gene is TRBV3-1 (or the pseudogene TRBV3-2), the J gene TRBJ2-2; tentative D call: TRBD2 (5 bases). There are 14 residues in the CDR3. Trimming left V 6 bases short and J 3 bases short, with 11 bases between. Germline CDR1 reads LGHDT; CDR2 reads YNNKEL (reference sequence). The CDR3 DNA reads TGTGCCAGCAGGCGGTCCGGGGACACCGGGGAGCTGTTTTTT. This encodes CASRRSGDTGELFF.

This clone was detected only a few times. This sequence joins TRBV7-9 and TRBJ2-5; 7 bases agree with TRBD1. The ends lost 8 bases at V and 1 base at J; junction bases unmatched: 4. The germline V gene has CDR1 SEHNR and CDR2 FQNEAQ (reference sequence). This CDR3 has 13 residues. This CDR3 reads CASGQALQETQYF. Here the CDR3 DNA reads TGTGCCAGCGGACAGGCACTCCAAGAGACCCAGTACTTC.

V and J are TRBV30 and TRBJ1-5, with 8 bases aligning to TRBD1. From germline, CDR1 is GTSNPN and CDR2 SVGIG (reference sequence). The CDR3 totals 13 residues. J gave up 2 bases and V 6 bases, and 3 bases lay outside the gene matches. The CDR3 nucleotides are TGTGCCTGCCAACAGGGGGGCAATCAGCCCCAGCATTTT. It translates to CACQQGGNQPQHF.

V usage is TRBV19 and J usage is TRBJ2-2, with D unresolved. The CDR3 contains 14 residues. V was clipped by 5 bases and J by 6 bases, with 13 bases between them. Germline values: CDR1 LNHDA, CDR2 SQIVND (reference sequence). The CDR3 DNA is TGTGCCAGTAGTGCCCCTACCCTGTCCGGGGAGCTGTTTTTT. Protein: CASSAPTLSGELFF. The whole variable domain, filled in from reference TRBV19 and TRBJ2-2, reads DGGITQSPKYLFRKEGQNVTLSCEQNLNHDAMYWYRQDPGQGLRLIYYSQIVNDFQKGDIAEGYSVSREKKESFPLTVTSAQKNPTAFYLCASSAPTLSGELFFGEGSRLTVL.

The CDR3 coding sequence is TGTGCCAGTAGTCCGGGACAGGTTAGCAATCAGCCCCAGCATTTT. Translation gives CASSPGQVSNQPQHF. V gene TRBV19 combines with J gene TRBJ1-5, with 8 bases matching TRBD1. The germline gives CDR1 LNHDA, CDR2 SQIVND (reference sequence). V trimming: 5 bases; J trimming: 0 bases; junction bases outside the gene matches: 3. The CDR3 runs 15 residues.

This chain joins TRBV12-3 or TRBV12-4 and TRBJ1-4; no clear D gene. This CDR3 spans 11 amino acids. Trimming stripped 3 bases from V and 10 bases from J, with 6 bases between. For the CDR3, the DNA is TGTGCCAGCAGTTTTTCCGGAAAACTGTTTTTT. It is translated as CASSFSGKLFF.